The next 7 T cell receptor beta chains were all read from a single sample in a study of blood T cells in healthy people across ages. PCR was performed a second time for about 7 to 12 cycles using a sample-barcoded 5' primer and a J-beta primer mix. TCRdb re-called the 5' RACE reads with MiXCR, one entry per CDR3 protein. Counted here are about 800,000 distinct CDR3 sequences, 20% to 25% occurring once; the ten biggest clones make up 3% to 4%. The same data also went into a second study, on T cells of mothers and their children.

Sequenced input: blood. The receptor set was obtained from a boy aged 5-17 years in good health.

The chain is built from TRBV6-1 and TRBJ1-4, with TRBD1 identical over 7 bases. Germline-derived CDR1 and CDR2 are MNHNS and SASEGT. This CDR3 has 16 residues. With 2 bases clipped from V and 6 bases from J, the junction kept 9 bases outside the gene matches. The CDR3 spells CASSEHLGQPHEKLFF. CDR3 DNA sequence: TGTGCCAGCAGTGAACATTTGGGACAGCCACATGAAAAACTGTTTTTT.

As concerns this clonotype: Germline is not matched at one junction end, which may reflect a read error. This chain links TRBV20-1 with TRBJ2-1, with 9 nucleotides matching TRBD2. Germline V gene data show CDR1 as DFQATT and CDR2 as SNEGSKA (reference sequence). CDR3 length: 17 amino acids. The chain's CDR3 is CSARDPVSSGNYNEQFF. CDR3 nucleotides: TGCAGTGCGAGAGATCCCGTGTCTAGCGGGAACTACAATGAGCAGTTCTTC.

The V gene is TRBV20-1, the J gene TRBJ2-7, with D possibly matching TRBD1 (6 bases). The CDR3 has 16 amino acids. Trimming took 5 bases from V and 2 from J, leaving 22 bases between them. Germline-derived CDR1 and CDR2 are DFQATT and SNEGSKA (reference sequence). CDR3 DNA: TGCAGTGCTGCGAGGAGGTTACAGGGAAGCGCCTACGAGCAGTACTTC. It encodes CSAARRLQGSAYEQYF.

The chain uses TRBV9 and TRBJ2-5, with TRBD2 matching 10 bases. This CDR3 region has 16 residues. V trimming: 3 bases; J trimming: 4 bases; junction bases outside the gene matches: 9. In germline, CDR1 is SGDLS, CDR2 YYNGEE. CDR3 nucleotides: TGTGCCAGCAGCGCACGACTAGCGGGCTTACGAGAGACCCAGTACTTC. It yields the protein CASSARLAGLRETQYF.

CDR3 residues: CSAPLAALAKNIQYF. CDR3 bases: TGCAGTGCCCCGCTAGCGGCCTTAGCCAAAAACATTCAGTACTTC. The chain employs TRBV20-1 and TRBJ2-4; TRBD2 aligns across 7 bases. CDR1 and CDR2 from the germline V gene are DFQATT and SNEGSKA (reference sequence). V was clipped by 6 bases and J by 0 bases; unmatched bases: 8. CDR3 length equals 15 residues.

This clonotype was counted only a few times. The chain recombines TRBV14 with TRBJ2-7; 8 bases agree with TRBD1. The CDR3 contains 13 residues. CDR1 and CDR2 from the germline V gene are SGHDN and FVKESK. The V segment lost 7 bases and the J segment 2 bases; nucleotides outside the gene matches: 4. CDR3 coding DNA: TGTGCCAGCAAATTACAGGGGGCCTACGAGCAGTACTTC. It is translated as CASKLQGAYEQYF.

This clonotype has only a few counts. The chain employs TRBV6-2 or TRBV6-3 and TRBJ2-1; perhaps TRBD2 as D (7 bases). Germline V gene sequence: CDR1 MNHEY, CDR2 SVGEGT. Trimming took 2 bases from V and 3 from J, leaving 14 bases between them. The CDR3 covers 16 residues. CDR3: CASSYPGGTGYNEQFF. The CDR3 bases are TGTGCCAGCAGTTACCCGGGGGGCACGGGCTACAATGAGCAGTTCTTC.